This note documents a single T cell receptor beta chain sequence. Extracted from the samples, RNA was reverse transcribed into cDNA to serve as the sequencing template. Repertoires were generated with immunoSEQ multiplex PCR, while TCRdb's copy carries only in-frame clones and drops some. The repertoire holds some 240,000 clones, with around 62% as singletons. The data were taken from a study of CD8+ T cells in alopecia areata. Study context: Tofacitinib administration persisted for 6 to 18 months, succeeded by 6 months off drug.

The CDR3 is made up of 17 amino acids. Looked up from germline, CDR1 is SNHLY and CDR2 is FYNNEI. The germline V and J ends were trimmed by 4 bases and 0 bases, with 13 bases remaining between them. The receptor comes from a human donor with alopecia areata. The genes are TRBV2 and TRBJ1-6; D gene unclear. The sample here was CD4+ T cells sorted from blood, taken at week 0. This CDR3 reads CASSARLTPSYNSPLHF. For the CDR3, the DNA is TGTGCCAGCAGTGCGCGCTTAACCCCCTCCTATAATTCACCCCTCCACTTT. The full variable domain, its missing parts supplied by reference TRBV2 and TRBJ1-6, is EPEVTQTPSHQVTQMGQEVILRCVPISNHLYFYWYRQILGQKVEFLVSFYNNEISEKSEIFDDQFSVERPDGSNFTLKIRSTKLEDSAMYFCASSARLTPSYNSPLHFGNGTRLTVT.